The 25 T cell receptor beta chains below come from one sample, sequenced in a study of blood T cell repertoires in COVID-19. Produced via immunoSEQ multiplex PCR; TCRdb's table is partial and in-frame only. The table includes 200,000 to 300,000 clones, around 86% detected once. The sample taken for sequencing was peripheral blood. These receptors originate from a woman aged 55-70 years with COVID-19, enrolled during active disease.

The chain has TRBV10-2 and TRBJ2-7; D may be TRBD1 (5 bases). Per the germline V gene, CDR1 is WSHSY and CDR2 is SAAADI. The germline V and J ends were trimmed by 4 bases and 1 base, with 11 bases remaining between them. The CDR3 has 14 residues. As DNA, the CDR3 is TGCGCCAGCAGTGGCCAGGGTAATTCCTACGAGCAGTACTTC. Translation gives CASSGQGNSYEQYF.

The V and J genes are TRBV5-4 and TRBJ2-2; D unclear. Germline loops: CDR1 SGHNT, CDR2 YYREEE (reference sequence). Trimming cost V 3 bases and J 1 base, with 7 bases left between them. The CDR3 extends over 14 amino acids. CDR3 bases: TGTGCCAGCAGCTCCCGACAGAACACCGGGGAGCTGTTTTTT. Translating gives CASSSRQNTGELFF.

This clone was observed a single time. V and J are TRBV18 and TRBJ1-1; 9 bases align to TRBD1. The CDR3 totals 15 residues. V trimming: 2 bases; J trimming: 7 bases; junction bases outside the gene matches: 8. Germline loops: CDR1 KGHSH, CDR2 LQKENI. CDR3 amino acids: CASSPTGQGQVEAFF. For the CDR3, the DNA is TGTGCCAGCTCACCAACAGGACAGGGGCAAGTTGAAGCTTTCTTT.

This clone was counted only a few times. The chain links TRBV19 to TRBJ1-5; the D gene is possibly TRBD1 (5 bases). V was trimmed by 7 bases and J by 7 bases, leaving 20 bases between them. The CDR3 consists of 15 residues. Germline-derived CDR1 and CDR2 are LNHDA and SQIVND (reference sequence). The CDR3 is CASTPQGRGHQPQHF. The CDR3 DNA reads TGTGCCAGTACCCCTCAGGGTAGAGGTCACCAGCCCCAGCATTTT.

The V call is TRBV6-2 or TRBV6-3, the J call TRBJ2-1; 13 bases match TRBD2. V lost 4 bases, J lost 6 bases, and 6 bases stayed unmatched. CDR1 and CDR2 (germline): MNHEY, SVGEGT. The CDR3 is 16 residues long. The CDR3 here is CASSSVGLAGANEQFF. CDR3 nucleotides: TGTGCCAGCAGTTCCGTCGGACTAGCGGGAGCCAATGAGCAGTTCTTC.

CDR3 amino acids: CASSLGTGYNEQFF. The DNA of the CDR3 is TGCGCCAGCAGCTTGGGGACAGGTTACAATGAGCAGTTCTTC. This chain joins TRBV5-1 and TRBJ2-1, with TRBD1 identical over 7 bases. This CDR3 is built from 14 residues. The junction had 1 base not matched to a gene; V was cut back by 0 bases and J by 4 bases. Germline values: CDR1 SGHRS, CDR2 YFSETQ. Full variable domain (remainder filled in from reference TRBV5-1 and TRBJ2-1): KAGVTQTPRYLIKTRGQQVTLSCSPISGHRSVSWYQQTPGQGLQFLFEYFSETQRNKGNFPGRFSGRQFSNSRSEMNVSTLELGDSALYLCASSLGTGYNEQFFGPGTRLTVL.

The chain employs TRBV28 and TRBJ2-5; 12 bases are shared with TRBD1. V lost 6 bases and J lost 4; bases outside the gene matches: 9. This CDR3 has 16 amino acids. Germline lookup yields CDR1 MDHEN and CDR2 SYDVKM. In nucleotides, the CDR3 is TGTGCCAGCAGACGAGGGACAGGGGGCATTCGAGAGACCCAGTACTTC. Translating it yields CASRRGTGGIRETQYF.

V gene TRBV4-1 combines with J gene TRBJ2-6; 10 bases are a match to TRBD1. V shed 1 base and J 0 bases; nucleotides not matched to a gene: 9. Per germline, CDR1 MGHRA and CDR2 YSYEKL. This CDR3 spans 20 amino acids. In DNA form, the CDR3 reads TGCGCCAGCAGCCAAGCCCCGACAGGGGGCTTCAGCTCTGGGGCCAACGTCCTGACTTTC. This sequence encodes CASSQAPTGGFSSGANVLTF.

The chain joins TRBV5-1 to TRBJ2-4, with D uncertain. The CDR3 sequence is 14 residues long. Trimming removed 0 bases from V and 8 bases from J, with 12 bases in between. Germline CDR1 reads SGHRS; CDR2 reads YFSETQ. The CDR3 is CASSLDGSLDIQYF. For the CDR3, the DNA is TGCGCCAGCAGCTTGGACGGGTCTCTGGACATTCAGTACTTC.

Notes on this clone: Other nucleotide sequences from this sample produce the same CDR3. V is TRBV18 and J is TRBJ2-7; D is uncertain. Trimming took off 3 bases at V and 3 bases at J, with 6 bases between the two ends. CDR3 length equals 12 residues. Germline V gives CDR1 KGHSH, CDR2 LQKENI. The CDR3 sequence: CASSPDIYEQYF. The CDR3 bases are TGTGCCAGCTCACCTGACATCTACGAGCAGTACTTC.

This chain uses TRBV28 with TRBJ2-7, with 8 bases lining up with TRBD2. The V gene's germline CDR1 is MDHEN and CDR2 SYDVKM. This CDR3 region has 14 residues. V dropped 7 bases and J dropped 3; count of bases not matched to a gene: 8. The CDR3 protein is CASTIAGLIYEQYF. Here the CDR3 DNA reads TGTGCCAGCACCATAGCGGGATTAATCTACGAGCAGTACTTC. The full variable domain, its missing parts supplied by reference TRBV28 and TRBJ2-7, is DVKVTQSSRYLVKRTGEKVFLECVQDMDHENMFWYRQDPGLGLRLIYFSYDVKMKEKGDIPEGYSVSREKKERFSLILESASTNQTSMYLCASTIAGLIYEQYFGPGTRLTVT.

CDR3 sequence reads: CAWKSTGFGEAFF. The CDR3 DNA reads TGTGCCTGGAAATCAACAGGGTTTGGTGAAGCTTTCTTT. The gene calls are TRBV30 and TRBJ1-1; D is possibly TRBD1 (6 bases). The CDR3 spans 13 residues. Trimming cost V 4 bases and J 7 bases, with 16 bases left between them. Germline loops: CDR1 GTSNPN, CDR2 SVGIG (reference sequence).

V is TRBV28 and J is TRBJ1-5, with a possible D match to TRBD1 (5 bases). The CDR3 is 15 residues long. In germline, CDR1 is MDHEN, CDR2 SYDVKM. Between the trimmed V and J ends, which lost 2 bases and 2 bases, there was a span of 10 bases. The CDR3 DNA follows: TGTGCCAGCAGTTTACCGTCGGGGGGCAATCAGCCCCAGCATTTT. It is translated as CASSLPSGGNQPQHF.

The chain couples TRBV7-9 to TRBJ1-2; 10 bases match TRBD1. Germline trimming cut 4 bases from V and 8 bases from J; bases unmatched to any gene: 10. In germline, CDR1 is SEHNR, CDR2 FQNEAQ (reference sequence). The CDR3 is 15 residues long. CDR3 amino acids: CASSSASGTGEGYTF. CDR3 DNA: TGTGCCAGCAGCTCCGCCTCCGGGACAGGGGAAGGCTACACCTTC.

The CDR3, as DNA: TGTGCCAGCAGGGTTCTTGGCGGCGAGTACTTC. It is translated as CASRVLGGEYF. This chain connects TRBV6-5 to TRBJ2-7; no reliable D call. V shed 6 bases and J shed 11 bases, with 14 bases lying between them. The CDR3 consists of 11 residues. Germline loops: CDR1 MNHEY, CDR2 SVGAGI.

The DNA of the CDR3 is TGTGCCAGCTCCCCAGGGGGTCGTGAGCAGTTCTTC. It is translated as CASSPGGREQFF. This chain links TRBV27 with TRBJ2-1, with 7 bases that match TRBD1. With V trimmed by 8 bases and J by 9 bases, 7 bases remained unmatched. The CDR3 runs to 12 residues. The V gene's germline CDR1 is MNHEY and CDR2 SMNVEV (reference sequence).

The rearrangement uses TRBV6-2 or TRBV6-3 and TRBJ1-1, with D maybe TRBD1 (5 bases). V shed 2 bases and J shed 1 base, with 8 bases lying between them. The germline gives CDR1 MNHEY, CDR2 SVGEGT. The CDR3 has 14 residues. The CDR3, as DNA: TGTGCCAGCAGTTACGGGGCGTCGAACACTGAAGCTTTCTTT. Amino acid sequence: CASSYGASNTEAFF.

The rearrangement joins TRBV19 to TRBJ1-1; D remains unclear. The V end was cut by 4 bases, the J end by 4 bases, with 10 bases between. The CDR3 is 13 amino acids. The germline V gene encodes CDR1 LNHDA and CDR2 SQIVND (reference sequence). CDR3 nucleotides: TGTGCCAGTAGTAGTGGAGTTGGCACTGAAGCTTTCTTT. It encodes CASSSGVGTEAFF.

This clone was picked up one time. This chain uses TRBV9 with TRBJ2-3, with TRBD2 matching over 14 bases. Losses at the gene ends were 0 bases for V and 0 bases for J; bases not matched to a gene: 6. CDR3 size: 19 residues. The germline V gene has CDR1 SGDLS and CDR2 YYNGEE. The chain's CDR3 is CASSVAGTSGRASTDTQYF. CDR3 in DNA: TGTGCCAGCAGCGTAGCCGGGACTAGCGGGAGAGCAAGCACAGATACGCAGTATTTT.

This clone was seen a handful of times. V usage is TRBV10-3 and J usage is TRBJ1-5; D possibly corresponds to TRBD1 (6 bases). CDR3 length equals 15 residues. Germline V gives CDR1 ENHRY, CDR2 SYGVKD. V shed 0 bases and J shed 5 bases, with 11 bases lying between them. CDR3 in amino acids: CAISESLGADQPQHF. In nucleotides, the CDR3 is TGTGCCATCAGTGAGTCGCTGGGGGCAGATCAGCCCCAGCATTTT.

The CDR3 DNA reads TGTGCCAGCAGTGAATGGGGGGGAGGGGAGACCCAGTACTTC. This gives the protein CASSEWGGGETQYF. The gene calls are TRBV25-1 and TRBJ2-5; 7 bases are a match to TRBD2. The CDR3 has 14 residues. Germline CDR1 is MGHDK and CDR2 is SYGVNS. V lost 1 base, J lost 5 bases, and 4 bases stayed unmatched.

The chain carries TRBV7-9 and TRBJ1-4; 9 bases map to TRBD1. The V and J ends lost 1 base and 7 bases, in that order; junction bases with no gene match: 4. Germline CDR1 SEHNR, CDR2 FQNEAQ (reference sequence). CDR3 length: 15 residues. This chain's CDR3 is CASSLDGTGLEKLFF. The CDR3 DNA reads TGTGCCAGCAGCTTAGACGGGACAGGGCTTGAAAAACTGTTTTTT.

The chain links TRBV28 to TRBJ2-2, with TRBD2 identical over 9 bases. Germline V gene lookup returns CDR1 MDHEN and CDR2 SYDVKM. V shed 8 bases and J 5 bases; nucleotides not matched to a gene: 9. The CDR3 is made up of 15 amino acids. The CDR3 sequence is CASFIAGAGTGELFF. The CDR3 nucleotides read TGTGCCAGCTTTATAGCGGGAGCGGGTACCGGGGAGCTGTTTTTT.

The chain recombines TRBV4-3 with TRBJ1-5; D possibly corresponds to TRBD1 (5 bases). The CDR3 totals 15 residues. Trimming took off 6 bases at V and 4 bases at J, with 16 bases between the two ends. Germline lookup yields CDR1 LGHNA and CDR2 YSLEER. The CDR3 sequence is CASSQGRAANQPQHF. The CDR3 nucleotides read TGCGCCAGCAGTCAGGGAAGGGCAGCGAATCAGCCCCAGCATTTT.

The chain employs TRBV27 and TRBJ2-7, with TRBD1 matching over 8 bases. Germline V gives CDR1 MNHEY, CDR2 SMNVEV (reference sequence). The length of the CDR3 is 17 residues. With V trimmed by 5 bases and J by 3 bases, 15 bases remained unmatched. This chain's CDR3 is CASSPDSTGTGYYEQYF. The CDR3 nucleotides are TGTGCCAGCAGTCCGGATTCAACTGGGACAGGATACTACGAGCAGTACTTC.